The 14 T cell receptor beta chains presented below share a single source sample, sequenced in a study of T-cell memory formation after mild COVID-19. TCRdb fed the 5' RACE reads into MiXCR, producing one record per CDR3 protein. There are about 400,000 distinct CDR3 sequences in the sample; about a sixth occur only once, and under 25% lies in the top ten. The sequenced material came from PBMCs or a T cell subset sorted from them (not recorded which). These receptors were collected from a man aged 18-30 years who had mild COVID-19 (a few samples of this study predate the infection). Cell type and time point are not known.

This chain connects TRBV7-2 to TRBJ1-1; 7 bases fit TRBD1. Germline CDR1 SGHTA, CDR2 FQGNSA. V was pared by 7 bases and J by 2 bases, with 7 bases of the junction left unmatched. The CDR3 length is 14 residues. The DNA of the CDR3 is TGTGCCAGCAAAATGGGACAGAGTAACACTGAAGCTTTCTTT. Its translation: CASKMGQSNTEAFF. The variable domain in full, completed from reference TRBV7-2 and TRBJ1-1, reads GAGVSQSPSNKVTEKGKDVELRCDPISGHTALYWYRQSLGQGLEFLIYFQGNSAPDKSGLPSDRFSAERTGGSVSTLTIQRTQQEDSAVYLCASKMGQSNTEAFFGQGTRLTVV.

This clonotype appeared many times. The CDR3 bases are TGTGCCAGTAGTCTGGGACCGAATGGCTACACCTTC. Translated, it gives CASSLGPNGYTF. V usage is TRBV19 and J usage is TRBJ1-2, with D possibly TRBD1 on 5 matching bases. Germline values: CDR1 LNHDA, CDR2 SQIVND (reference sequence). There are 12 residues in the CDR3. Trimming cost V 5 bases and J 6 bases, with 10 bases left between them.

The chain combines TRBV7-9 with TRBJ1-2; TRBD1 matches at 7 bases. V lost 6 bases and J lost 4; bases outside the gene matches: 5. Germline-derived CDR1 and CDR2 are SEHNR and FQNEAQ (reference sequence). This CDR3 has 13 amino acids. The CDR3 DNA is TGTGCCAGCAGACCCACAGGGGCCTATGGCTACACCTTC. Translation: CASRPTGAYGYTF.

This chain uses TRBV6-6 with TRBJ2-7, with 7 bases that match TRBD1. This CDR3 region has 13 residues. Per germline, CDR1 MNHNY and CDR2 SVGAGI (reference sequence). V was pared by 6 bases and J by 5 bases, with 7 bases of the junction left unmatched. CDR3 loop: CASSRQGMDEQYF. In nucleotides, the CDR3 is TGTGCCAGCAGCCGACAGGGTATGGACGAGCAGTACTTC.

The chain links TRBV2 to TRBJ1-2; no clear D. The CDR3 extends over 13 amino acids. CDR1 and CDR2 from the germline V gene are SNHLY and FYNNEI. V was clipped by 6 bases and J by 7 bases, with 15 bases between them. This chain's CDR3 is CASRGLPISGYTF. The CDR3 DNA reads TGTGCCAGCAGAGGACTACCAATCAGTGGCTACACCTTC.

The CDR3 loop reads CASSLSAEDTIYF. The DNA for the CDR3 is TGTGCCAGCAGCTTATCGGCGGAGGACACCATATATTTT. The genes are TRBV7-3 and TRBJ1-3; D ambiguous. Trimming cost V 2 bases and J 8 bases, with 10 bases left between them. CDR3 size: 13 residues. Germline V gene data show CDR1 as SGHTA and CDR2 as FQGTGA. The entire variable domain, with the rest obtained from reference TRBV7-3 and TRBJ1-3, is as follows: GAGVSQTPSNKVTEKGKYVELRCDPISGHTALYWYRQSLGQGPEFLIYFQGTGAADDSGLPNDRFFAVRPEGSVSTLKIQRTERGDSAVYLCASSLSAEDTIYFGEGSWLTVV.

This rearrangement joins TRBV7-2 to TRBJ1-2, with 9 bases fitting TRBD1. The germline V gene encodes CDR1 SGHTA and CDR2 FQGNSA. V lost 5 bases and J lost 4; bases outside the gene matches: 5. The CDR3 spans 14 residues. The CDR3 reads CASSDGQGTYGYTF. CDR3 coding DNA: TGTGCCAGCAGCGATGGACAGGGGACCTATGGCTACACCTTC.

The sample holds a few counts of this clonotype. V gene TRBV7-2 combines with J gene TRBJ1-2, with TRBD1 as a possible D gene (5 bases). V was trimmed by 5 bases and J by 2 bases, leaving 12 bases between them. CDR1 is SGHTA, CDR2 FQGNSA, per germline. CDR3 length: 14 amino acids. CDR3 amino acids: CASSKPGRNYGYTF. The CDR3 DNA sequence: TGTGCCAGCAGCAAGCCGGGACGGAACTATGGCTACACCTTC.

Written as DNA, the CDR3 is TGTGCCAGCAGCTTGCTCAGGGCAGGGAGCTCTGGAAACACCATATATTTT. This codes for CASSLLRAGSSGNTIYF. The V call is TRBV7-9, the J call TRBJ1-3; possible D gene TRBD1, 5 bases. The V and J ends lost 3 bases and 0 bases respectively, with 15 bases between them. Germline V gene data show CDR1 as SEHNR and CDR2 as FQNEAQ (reference sequence). The CDR3 has 17 amino acids. The full variable domain, its missing parts supplied by reference TRBV7-9 and TRBJ1-3, is DTGVSQNPRHKITKRGQNVTFRCDPISEHNRLYWYRQTLGQGPEFLTYFQNEAQLEKSRLLSDRFSAERPKGSFSTLEIQRTEQGDSAMYLCASSLLRAGSSGNTIYFGEGSWLTVV.

The chain joins TRBV27 to TRBJ1-2; D remains ambiguous. Germline V lookup: CDR1 MNHEY, CDR2 SMNVEV (reference sequence). CDR3 length: 13 amino acids. Trimming took 7 bases from V and 4 from J, leaving 13 bases between them. CDR3 sequence: CASMTPSGYGYTF. CDR3 in DNA: TGTGCCAGCATGACCCCAAGCGGCTATGGCTACACCTTC.

The chain links TRBV24-1 to TRBJ1-5; 7 nucleotides line up with TRBD1. V shed 9 bases, J shed 6 bases, and the junction held 10 bases outside the gene matches. The CDR3 is 14 residues long. Germline V gene lookup returns CDR1 KGHDR and CDR2 SFDVKD. CDR3 amino acids: CATRDREGGQPQHF. The CDR3 coding sequence is TGTGCCACCCGAGACAGGGAGGGAGGTCAGCCCCAGCATTTT.

This clonotype has only a few counts. The CDR3 here is CASSFRQAVRTDTQYF. The CDR3 nucleotides read TGTGCCAGCAGTTTTAGACAGGCCGTACGCACAGATACGCAGTATTTT. This chain links TRBV12-3 or TRBV12-4 with TRBJ2-3, with D tentatively TRBD1 (6 bases). The CDR3 runs 16 residues. The V gene lost 3 bases and the J gene lost 1 base, with 14 bases spanning the gap.

In its sample, this clonotype was seen many times. The chain combines TRBV5-1 with TRBJ2-5, with 7 bases that match TRBD1. J lost 3 bases, V lost 0 bases, and 2 bases had no gene match. The CDR3 sequence is 14 residues long. From germline, CDR1 is SGHRS and CDR2 YFSETQ. As DNA, the CDR3 is TGCGCCAGCAGCTTGGGACAGGGAAAAGAGACCCAGTACTTC. This sequence encodes CASSLGQGKETQYF.

This chain connects TRBV6-5 to TRBJ1-2, with D unresolved. The V end was cut by 6 bases, the J end by 4 bases, with 21 bases between. The CDR3 covers 16 residues. Germline V gene sequence: CDR1 MNHEY, CDR2 SVGAGI. CDR3: CASRPSRRTRSYGYTF. CDR3 DNA: TGTGCCAGCAGACCTTCAAGACGGACTCGCTCCTATGGCTACACCTTC.